The present T cell receptor beta chain was sequenced within a study of cytomegalovirus exposure and HLA in healthy donors. Study-wide background: Of approximately 400 genotyped donors, more than 70% clustered with self-reported Caucasian donors. Whole-study findings and limits: Excluded: some indistinguishable V segments such as TRBV6-2 and TRBV6-3.

Nominally healthy donors were sampled, though unrecorded immune exposures were likely. Germline V gene data show CDR1 as MGHRA and CDR2 as YSYEKL. After removal of 0 bases from V and 4 bases from J, the junction contained 6 bases not matched to a gene. This CDR3 is 18 amino acids long. With 60 Vbeta and 13 Jbeta primers, the PCR was carried out. Here immunoSEQ multiplex PCR was the method, and the copy in TCRdb shows in-frame clones only, minus some. Counted here are about 150,000 clones, 75% to 90% occurring once; the ten biggest clones make up approximately 2.2%. About this clone: Antigen specificity is unknown.

This sequence joins TRBV4-1 and TRBJ2-1; 13 bases align to TRBD2. The sequencing sample was made of PBMCs. The TCR comes from a male donor in good health and CMV-seronegative. The CDR3 region is CASSQELAGGRAYNEQFF. The CDR3 coding sequence is TGCGCCAGCAGCCAAGAACTAGCGGGGGGGCGGGCATACAATGAGCAGTTCTTC.